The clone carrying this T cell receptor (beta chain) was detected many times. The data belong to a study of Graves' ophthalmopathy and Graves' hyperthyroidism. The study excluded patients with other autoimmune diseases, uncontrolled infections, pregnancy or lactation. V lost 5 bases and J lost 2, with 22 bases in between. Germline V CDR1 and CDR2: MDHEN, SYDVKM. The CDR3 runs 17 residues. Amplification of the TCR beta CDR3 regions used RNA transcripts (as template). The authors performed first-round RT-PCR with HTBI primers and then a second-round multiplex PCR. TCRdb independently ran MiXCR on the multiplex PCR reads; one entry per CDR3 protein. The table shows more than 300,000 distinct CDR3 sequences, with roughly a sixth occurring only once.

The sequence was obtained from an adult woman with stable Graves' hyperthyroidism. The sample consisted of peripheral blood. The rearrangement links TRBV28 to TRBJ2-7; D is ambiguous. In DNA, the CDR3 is TGTGCCAGCAGTGGCTGGAATTGGGGTTCGCAAACCTACGAGCAGTACTTC. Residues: CASSGWNWGSQTYEQYF.